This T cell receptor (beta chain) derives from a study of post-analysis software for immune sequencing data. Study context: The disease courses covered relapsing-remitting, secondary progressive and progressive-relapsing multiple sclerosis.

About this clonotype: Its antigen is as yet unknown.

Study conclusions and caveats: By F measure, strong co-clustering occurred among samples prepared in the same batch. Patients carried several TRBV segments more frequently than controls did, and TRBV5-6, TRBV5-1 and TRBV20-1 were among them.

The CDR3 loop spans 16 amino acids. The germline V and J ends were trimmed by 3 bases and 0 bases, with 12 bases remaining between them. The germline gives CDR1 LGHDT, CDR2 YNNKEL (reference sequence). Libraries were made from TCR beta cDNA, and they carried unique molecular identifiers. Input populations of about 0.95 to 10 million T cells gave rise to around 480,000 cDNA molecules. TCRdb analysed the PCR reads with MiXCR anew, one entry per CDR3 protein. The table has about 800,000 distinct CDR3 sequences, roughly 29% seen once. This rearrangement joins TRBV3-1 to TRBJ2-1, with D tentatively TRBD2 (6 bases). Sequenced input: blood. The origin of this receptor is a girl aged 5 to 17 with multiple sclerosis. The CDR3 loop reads CASSHGRGISYNEQFF. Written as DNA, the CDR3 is TGTGCCAGCAGCCATGGGCGGGGAATCTCCTACAATGAGCAGTTCTTC.